Below, one T cell receptor (beta chain) is given with its context. Original methodology: Nucleated cell number was recorded as an estimate derived from reference gene primer amplification. Clones were read by immunoSEQ multiplex PCR, and TCRdb kept only the in-frame ones, dropping some. V and J calls and clone size are those listed in that table; D and trimming were worked out from the DNA. Seen here are a few hundred thousand clones, 80% observed once, and the top ten hold approximately 6.6%. The data derive from a study of blood T cell repertoires in COVID-19. The wider study: Samples of COVID-19 (acute and convalescent) were obtained from the United States, Italy and Spain.

Looked up from germline, CDR1 is SGHRS and CDR2 is YFSETQ. Trimming at V came to 0 bases and at J to 3 bases, leaving 5 bases not matched to a gene. The CDR3 is 16 residues long. The specimen was peripheral blood. The sequence was obtained from a woman in her 70s with acute or convalescent COVID-19. The V gene is TRBV5-1, the J gene TRBJ2-3; 9 bases map to TRBD2. The CDR3 protein is CASSLGGRAGTDTQYF. CDR3 DNA: TGCGCCAGCAGCTTGGGCGGGAGGGCCGGGACAGATACGCAGTATTTT.